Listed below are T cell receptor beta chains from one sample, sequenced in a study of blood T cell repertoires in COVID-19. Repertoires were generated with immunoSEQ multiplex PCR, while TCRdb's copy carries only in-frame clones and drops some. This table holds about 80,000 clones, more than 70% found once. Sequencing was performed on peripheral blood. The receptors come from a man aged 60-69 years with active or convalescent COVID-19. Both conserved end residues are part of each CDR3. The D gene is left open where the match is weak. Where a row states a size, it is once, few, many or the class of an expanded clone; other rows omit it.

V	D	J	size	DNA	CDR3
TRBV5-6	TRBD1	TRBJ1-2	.	TGTGCCAGCAGCTACCGGGACAGGGGGTTGAGCTATGGCTACACCTTC	CASSYRDRGLSYGYTF
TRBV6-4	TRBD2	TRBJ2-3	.	TGTGCCAGCAGGAAGGGTCTAGCGGCAGATACGCAGTATTTT	CASRKGLAADTQYF
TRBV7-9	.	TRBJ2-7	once	TGTGCCAGCAGCCCCGGGGCCTACGAGCAGTACTTC	CASSPGAYEQYF
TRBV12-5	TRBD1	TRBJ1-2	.	TGTGCTAGTGGTCACGGACAGGGACCTTATGGCTACACCTTC	CASGHGQGPYGYTF
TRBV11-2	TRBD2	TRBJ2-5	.	TGTGCCAGCAGCGCCGGACTAGCCCAAGAGACCCAGTACTTC	CASSAGLAQETQYF
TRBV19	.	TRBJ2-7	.	TGTGCCAGTAGCCCCTCCGAGGCAGGGTTCGGCGAGCAGTACTTC	CASSPSEAGFGEQYF
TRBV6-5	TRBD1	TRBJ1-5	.	TGTGCCAGCAGTTATGACAGGGTCGGCAATCAGCCCCAGCATTTT	CASSYDRVGNQPQHF
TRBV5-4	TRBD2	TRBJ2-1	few	TGTGCCAGCAGCCTGGGGAGCGGGGCCTACAATGAGCAGTTCTTC	CASSLGSGAYNEQFF
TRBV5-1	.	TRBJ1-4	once	TGCGCCAGCAGCCAGGACAGCATTAATGAAAAACTGTTTTTT	CASSQDSINEKLFF
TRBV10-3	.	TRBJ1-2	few	TGTGCCATCACCACAGAAGAACTCACTCGCTACACCTTC	CAITTEELTRYTF
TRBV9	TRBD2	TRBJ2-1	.	TGTGCCAGCAGCGTAGGGACTAGCGGGTCCGCCCCGTTCTTC	CASSVGTSGSAPFF
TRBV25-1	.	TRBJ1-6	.	TGTGCCAGCAGTGATTTAGATAATTCACCCCTCCACTTT	CASSDLDNSPLHF
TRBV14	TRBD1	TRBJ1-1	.	TGTGCCAGCAGCACGCGGACAGGGGGGACCACTGAAGCTTTCTTT	CASSTRTGGTTEAFF
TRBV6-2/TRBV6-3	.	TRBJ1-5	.	TGTGCCAGCAGTTTTAGGGGACAGCCCCAGCATTTT	CASSFRGQPQHF
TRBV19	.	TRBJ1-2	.	TGTGCCAGTAGTATAAGCGGCGGCTACACCTTC	CASSISGGYTF
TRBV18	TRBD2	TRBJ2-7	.	TGTGCCAGCTCCCTCCGGGACAGGGACCCGACTAGCGGGGGGAGGAGCTCCTACGAGCAGTACTTC	CASSLRDRDPTSGGRSSYEQYF
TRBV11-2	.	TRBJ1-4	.	TGTGCCAGCAGCCCAACAGGCTTTAATGAAAAACTGTTTTTT	CASSPTGFNEKLFF
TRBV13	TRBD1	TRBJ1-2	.	TGTGCCAGCAGCTTCGACAGGGACTATGGCTACACCTTC	CASSFDRDYGYTF
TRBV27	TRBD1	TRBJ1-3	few	TGTGCCAGCAGCCTCTTAGGGACAGGGAACTCTGGAAACACCATATATTTT	CASSLLGTGNSGNTIYF
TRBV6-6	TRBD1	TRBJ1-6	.	TGTGCCAGCAGTGGGACAGGGGATAATTCACCCCTCCACTTT	CASSGTGDNSPLHF
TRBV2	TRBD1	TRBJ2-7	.	TGTGCCAGCAGTGAAGGACAGGGTTTCGACGAGCAGTACTTC	CASSEGQGFDEQYF
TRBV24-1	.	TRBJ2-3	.	TGTGCCACCATGGACAACGGGAGCACAGATACGCAGTATTTT	CATMDNGSTDTQYF
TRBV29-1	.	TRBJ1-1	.	TGCAGCGTTGAATTGGGGGGGACTGAAGCTTTCTTT	CSVELGGTEAFF
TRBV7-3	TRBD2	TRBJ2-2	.	TGTGCCAGCAGTCGGGGGGGCGACGGGGAGCTGTTTTTT	CASSRGGDGELFF
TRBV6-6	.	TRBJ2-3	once	TGTGCCAGCAGGTCCGACTTTCAAGATACGCAGTATTTT	CASRSDFQDTQYF
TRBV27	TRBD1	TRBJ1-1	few	TGTGCCAGCAGGAAGGGACAGAAGAACACTGAAGCTTTCTTT	CASRKGQKNTEAFF